The 11 T cell receptor beta chains reported below all come from one sample, sequenced in a study of patients and donors after allogeneic stem cell transplantation (dated by TCRdb to about 2020). Libraries were constructed by RT-PCR. The sequencer was a NextSeq 550. Using fastp trimming at Q25 and MiXCR clonotype assembly, TCRdb reanalyzed the public sequencing data and kept in-frame beta chains. Rows matching on CDR3 protein sequence are summarized as one entry with the most common DNA and genes. The sample profile shows more than 150,000 distinct CDR3 sequences; 24% of them were found once. The ten largest account for roughly 27% of the sample. The sequenced material came from blood, either unsorted or a sorted T cell fraction (not recorded which). These receptors all come from a human donor who was either an allogeneic HSCT recipient or a stem cell or donor lymphocyte infusion donor (not recorded which). It is not recorded whose cells these are; they may come from a transplant donor.

The gene calls are TRBV4-3 and TRBJ2-7, with D possibly matching TRBD1 (5 bases). From germline, CDR1 is LGHNA and CDR2 YSLEER. This CDR3 comprises 17 residues. V was trimmed by 0 bases and J by 4 bases, leaving 19 bases between them. The CDR3 region has the DNA TGCGCCAGCAGCCAAGATTGGCCGGTGGACACAACTTACGAGCAGTACTTC. This codes for CASSQDWPVDTTYEQYF.

This clonotype came up a few times. The chain combines TRBV20-1 with TRBJ2-3; TRBD2 aligns across 13 bases. Looked up from germline, CDR1 is DFQATT and CDR2 is SNEGSKA (reference sequence). After removal of 6 bases from V and 4 bases from J, the junction contained 4 bases not matched to a gene. The length of the CDR3 is 14 residues. The CDR3 reads CSAAGLAGSDTQYF. In nucleotides, the CDR3 is TGCAGTGCCGCGGGACTAGCGGGATCAGATACGCAGTATTTT.

The chain joins TRBV6-5 to TRBJ1-1; 7 nucleotides agree with TRBD1. CDR1 and CDR2 (germline): MNHEY, SVGAGI. The CDR3 spans 13 residues. The V gene end was trimmed by 7 bases and the J gene end by 5 bases; junction bases not matched to a gene: 7. The CDR3 loop reads CASTSQGETEAFF. The CDR3 DNA reads as TGTGCCAGCACCTCCCAGGGGGAAACTGAAGCTTTCTTT.

The chain recombines TRBV20-1 with TRBJ2-7; D gene ambiguous. With 6 bases removed from V and 5 bases from J, the gap between germline ends came to 17 bases. The CDR3 extends over 13 amino acids. Germline CDR1 reads DFQATT; CDR2 reads SNEGSKA (reference sequence). CDR3 sequence (DNA): TGCAGTGCCTCCGGGTTAATGGTTGACGAGCAGTACTTC. This translates into CSASGLMVDEQYF.

This chain joins TRBV28 and TRBJ1-2; unclear D gene. The CDR3 covers 14 residues. The V end was cut by 8 bases, the J end by 8 bases, with 21 bases between. Germline lookup yields CDR1 MDHEN and CDR2 SYDVKM. This chain's CDR3 is CASLGLGRSGGYTF. CDR3 bases: TGTGCCAGCTTGGGGTTAGGGAGATCGGGGGGCTACACCTTC.

This clonotype was recorded a few times. This rearrangement joins TRBV11-3 to TRBJ2-1; 8 nucleotides line up with TRBD2. From germline, CDR1 is SGHNT and CDR2 YENEEA. J lost 8 bases, V lost 3 bases, and 12 bases had no gene match. This CDR3 contains 16 residues. The CDR3 protein is CASSFPFSGRSYEQFF. In nucleotides, the CDR3 is TGTGCCAGCAGCTTTCCCTTCAGCGGGAGAAGCTATGAGCAGTTCTTC.

J is TRBJ2-2 and V is TRBV29-1; D gene unclear. The ends were cut back, 6 bases at V and 2 bases at J, with 10 bases in the middle. The CDR3 is 13 amino acids. Germline CDR1 and CDR2: SQVTM and ANQGSEA. The CDR3 nucleotides read TGCAGCGTAGGGTGGCACAACACCGGGGAGCTGTTTTTT. It yields the protein CSVGWHNTGELFF.

This clonotype turned up a few times. J is TRBJ2-4 and V is TRBV10-3; no firm D call. In germline, CDR1 is ENHRY, CDR2 SYGVKD. Deletions cut 4 bases from V and 10 bases from J, with 14 bases between. The CDR3 runs 13 residues. Here the CDR3 reads CAISAENKGIQYF. The CDR3, as DNA: TGTGCCATCAGTGCGGAGAATAAAGGGATTCAGTACTTC.

The chain links TRBV7-9 to TRBJ2-2; possible D gene TRBD1, 6 bases. V dropped 5 bases and J dropped 2 bases, with 21 bases sitting between them. This CDR3 comprises 18 residues. In germline, CDR1 is SEHNR, CDR2 FQNEAQ (reference sequence). In DNA, the CDR3 is TGTGCCAGCAGCCCCCGGACAGCTCTAGAGTTCAACACCGGGGAGCTGTTTTTT. Translating gives CASSPRTALEFNTGELFF.

This sequence joins TRBV29-1 and TRBJ2-7, with D uncertain. The germline V gene has CDR1 SQVTM and CDR2 ANQGSEA. This CDR3 is built from 16 residues. Trimming stripped 7 bases from V and 3 bases from J, with 25 bases between. CDR3 protein: CSALRRGTTLHYEQYF. As DNA, the CDR3 is TGCAGCGCCCTCCGGCGTGGAACCACTCTCCACTACGAGCAGTACTTC.

This clonotype was recorded a few times. This rearrangement joins TRBV10-3 to TRBJ2-1; 7 bases fit TRBD2. There are 12 residues in the CDR3. V was clipped by 11 bases and J by 8 bases; unmatched bases: 9. Germline-derived CDR1 and CDR2 are ENHRY and SYGVKD. For the CDR3, the DNA is TGTGCCGGGGGACTCCGGGGGGATGAGCAGTTCTTC. It is translated as CAGGLRGDEQFF.